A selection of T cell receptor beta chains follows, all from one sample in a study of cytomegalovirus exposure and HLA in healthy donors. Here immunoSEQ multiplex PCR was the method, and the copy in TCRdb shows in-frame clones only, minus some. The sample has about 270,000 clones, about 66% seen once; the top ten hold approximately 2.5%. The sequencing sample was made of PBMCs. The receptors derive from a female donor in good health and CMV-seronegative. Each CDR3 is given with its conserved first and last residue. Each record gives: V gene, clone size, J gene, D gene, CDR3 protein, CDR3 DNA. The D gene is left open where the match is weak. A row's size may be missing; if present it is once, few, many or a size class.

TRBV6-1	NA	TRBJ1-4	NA	CASGGTGPTNEKLFF	TGTGCCAGCGGCGGCACAGGACCAACTAATGAAAAACTGTTTTTT
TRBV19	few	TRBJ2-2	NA	CASNYGNTGELFF	TGTGCCAGTAATTACGGGAACACCGGGGAGCTGTTTTTT
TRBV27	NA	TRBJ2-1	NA	CAGSRFDEQFF	TGTGCCGGCAGCAGGTTCGATGAGCAGTTCTTC
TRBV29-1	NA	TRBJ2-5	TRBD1	CSLSGQVKETQYF	TGCAGCTTGTCAGGACAGGTGAAAGAGACCCAGTACTTC
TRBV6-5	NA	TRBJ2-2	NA	CASSYMAGASGELFF	TGTGCCAGCAGTTATATGGCAGGGGCGAGCGGGGAGCTGTTTTTT
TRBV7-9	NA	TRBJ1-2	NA	CASSPGAGVSRDYGYTF	TGTGCCAGCAGCCCAGGGGCAGGTGTAAGTAGGGACTATGGCTACACCTTC
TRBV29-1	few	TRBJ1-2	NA	CSVHRIGNYGYTF	TGCAGCGTTCACAGGATCGGAAACTATGGCTACACCTTC
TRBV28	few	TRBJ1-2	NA	CASRVGVLNNYGYTF	TGTGCCAGCAGGGTGGGCGTTCTAAATAACTATGGCTACACCTTC
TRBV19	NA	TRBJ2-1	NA	CASSASISSYNEQFF	TGTGCCAGTAGTGCCTCTATATCGTCCTACAATGAGCAGTTCTTC
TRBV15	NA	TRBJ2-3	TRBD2	CATSSPLGLASTDTQYF	TGTGCCACCAGCAGTCCCCTCGGACTAGCAAGCACAGATACGCAGTATTTT
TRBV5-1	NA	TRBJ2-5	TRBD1	CASSFRDRDQETQYF	TGCGCCAGCAGCTTCCGGGACAGGGATCAAGAGACCCAGTACTTC
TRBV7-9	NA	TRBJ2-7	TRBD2	CASSYRSGRSSYEQYF	TGTGCCAGCAGCTATAGAAGCGGGAGGTCTTCCTACGAGCAGTACTTC
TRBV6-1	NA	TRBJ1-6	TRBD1	CASSEMGQGNSPLHF	TGTGCCAGCAGTGAAATGGGACAGGGTAATTCACCCCTCCACTTT
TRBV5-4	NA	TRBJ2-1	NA	CASSRQEVGSSYNEQFF	TGTGCCAGCAGCCGACAGGAGGTCGGAAGCTCCTACAATGAGCAGTTCTTC
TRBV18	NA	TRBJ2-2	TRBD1	CASSPRDSWTGELFF	TGTGCCAGCTCACCAAGGGACAGTTGGACCGGGGAGCTGTTTTTT
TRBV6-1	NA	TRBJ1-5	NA	CASSESQGGRQPQHF	TGTGCCAGCAGTGAATCACAGGGTGGAAGACAGCCCCAGCATTTT
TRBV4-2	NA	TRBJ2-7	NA	CASSHASVYEQYF	TGTGCCAGCAGCCATGCGAGCGTCTACGAGCAGTACTTC
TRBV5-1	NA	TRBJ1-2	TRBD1	CASSLAPQGARDGYTF	TGCGCCAGCAGCTTGGCCCCCCAGGGGGCGCGGGATGGCTACACCTTC
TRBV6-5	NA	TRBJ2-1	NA	CASRAPAGGEQFF	TGTGCCAGCAGAGCCCCCGCCGGAGGGGAGCAGTTCTTC
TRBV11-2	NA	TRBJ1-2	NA	CASSFGRNYGYTF	TGTGCCAGCAGCTTCGGCAGGAACTATGGCTACACCTTC
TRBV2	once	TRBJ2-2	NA	CASSILTGELFF	TGTGCCAGCAGTATTCTCACCGGGGAGCTGTTTTTT
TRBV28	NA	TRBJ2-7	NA	CASSLFSYEQYF	TGTGCCAGCAGTTTATTTAGCTACGAGCAGTACTTC
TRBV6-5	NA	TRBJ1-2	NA	CASSRGGAENYGYTF	TGTGCCAGCAGTAGAGGGGGGGCGGAAAACTATGGCTACACCTTC
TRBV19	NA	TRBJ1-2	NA	CASSPGDRYYGYTF	TGTGCCAGTAGTCCCGGTGACAGGTACTATGGCTACACCTTC
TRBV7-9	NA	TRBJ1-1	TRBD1	CASSLSQTGSTEAFF	TGTGCCAGCAGCTTATCTCAGACAGGGAGCACTGAAGCTTTCTTT
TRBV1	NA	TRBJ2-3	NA	CTSSPGGTSGWAWADTQYF	TGCACCAGCAGCCCAGGTGGGACTAGCGGGTGGGCGTGGGCAGATACGCAGTATTTT
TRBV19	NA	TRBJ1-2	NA	CASSIRDRYGYTF	TGTGCCAGTAGTATCCGAGATCGCTATGGCTACACCTTC
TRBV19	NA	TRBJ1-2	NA	CASSIVQGSANYGYTF	TGTGCCAGTAGTATAGTCCAGGGGTCTGCTAACTATGGCTACACCTTC
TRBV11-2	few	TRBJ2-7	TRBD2	CASSLDPGRGGTYEQYF	TGTGCCAGCAGCTTAGATCCGGGGAGGGGCGGAACCTACGAGCAGTACTTC
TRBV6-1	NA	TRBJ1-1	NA	CASSVDMNTEAFF	TGTGCCAGCAGTGTCGACATGAACACTGAAGCTTTCTTT
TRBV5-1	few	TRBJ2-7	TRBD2	CASTLTSGSYEQYF	TGCGCCAGCACCCTGACTAGCGGCTCCTACGAGCAGTACTTC
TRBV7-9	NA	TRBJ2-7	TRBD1	CASSYSGTGTYEQYF	TGTGCCAGCAGCTATTCCGGGACAGGGACATACGAGCAGTACTTC
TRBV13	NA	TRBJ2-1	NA	CASSLVVKPGYNEQFF	TGTGCCAGCAGCTTAGTGGTGAAACCGGGGTACAATGAGCAGTTCTTC
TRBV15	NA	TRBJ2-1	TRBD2	CATSRAGRPEQFF	TGTGCCACCAGCAGAGCCGGGAGGCCTGAGCAGTTCTTC
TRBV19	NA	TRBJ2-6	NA	CASSIDLGRISGANVLTF	TGTGCCAGTAGTATAGATCTTGGCAGGATCTCTGGGGCCAACGTCCTGACTTTC
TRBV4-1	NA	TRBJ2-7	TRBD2	CASSQDPGLAETYEQYF	TGCGCCAGCAGCCAAGATCCAGGACTAGCGGAGACCTACGAGCAGTACTTC
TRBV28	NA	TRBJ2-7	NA	CASRLGAYEQYF	TGTGCCAGCAGGCTCGGGGCCTACGAGCAGTACTTC
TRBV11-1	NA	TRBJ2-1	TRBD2	CASSSSRLAGVDNEQFF	TGTGCCAGCAGCTCCTCCCGTCTAGCGGGAGTTGACAATGAGCAGTTCTTC
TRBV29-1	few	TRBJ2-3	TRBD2	CSVRSSGRALGTQYF	TGCAGCGTCCGCTCTAGCGGGAGGGCCCTCGGTACGCAGTATTTT
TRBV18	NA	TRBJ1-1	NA	CASSLGGGNTEAFF	TGTGCCAGCTCGCTGGGAGGGGGGAACACTGAAGCTTTCTTT
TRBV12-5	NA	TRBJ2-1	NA	CASGSSEGFEQFF	TGTGCTAGTGGTTCCTCTGAGGGTTTTGAGCAGTTCTTC
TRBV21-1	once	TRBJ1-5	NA	CAISDRGRAGQPQHF	TGTGCCATCAGTGACAGGGGGCGGGCCGGTCAGCCCCAGCATTTT
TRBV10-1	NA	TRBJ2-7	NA	CASSEVEAYEQYF	TGCGCCAGCAGTGAGGTTGAGGCCTACGAGCAGTACTTC
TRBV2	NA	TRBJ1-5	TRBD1	CASSPSGTGRNQPQHF	TGTGCCAGCAGTCCCTCCGGGACAGGGCGCAATCAGCCCCAGCATTTT
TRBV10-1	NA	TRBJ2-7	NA	CASSEPGLREAQYF	TGCGCCAGCAGTGAACCGGGACTCAGGGAAGCGCAGTACTTC
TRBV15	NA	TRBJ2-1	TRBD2	CATSRDRTSGHEQFF	TGTGCCACCAGCAGAGATAGGACTAGCGGGCATGAGCAGTTCTTC
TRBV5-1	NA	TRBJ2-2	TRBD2	CASSLVGTSGPNTGELFF	TGCGCCAGCAGCTTGGTCGGGACTAGCGGCCCGAACACCGGGGAGCTGTTTTTT
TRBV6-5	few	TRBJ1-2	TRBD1	CASRSSGQGYGYTF	TGTGCCAGCAGATCCTCCGGACAGGGGTATGGCTACACCTTC
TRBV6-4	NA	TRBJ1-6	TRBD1	CASSTGTGNSPLHF	TGTGCCAGCAGTACCGGGACAGGGAATTCACCCCTCCACTTT
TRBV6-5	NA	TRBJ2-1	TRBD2	CASRRLAGGNNEQFF	TGTGCCAGCAGACGACTAGCGGGAGGAAACAATGAGCAGTTCTTC